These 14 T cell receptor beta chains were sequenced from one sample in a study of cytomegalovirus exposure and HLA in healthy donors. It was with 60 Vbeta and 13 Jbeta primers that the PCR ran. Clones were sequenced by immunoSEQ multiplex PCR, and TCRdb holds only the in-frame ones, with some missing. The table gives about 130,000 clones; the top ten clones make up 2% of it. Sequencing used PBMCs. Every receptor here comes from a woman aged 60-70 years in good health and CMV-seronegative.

CDR3: CASSYATGRNSPLHF. The DNA of the CDR3 is TGTGCCAGCAGTTACGCGACAGGGCGGAATTCACCCCTCCACTTT. The V call is TRBV6-5, the J call TRBJ1-6, with 7 bases fitting TRBD1. Germline lookup yields CDR1 MNHEY and CDR2 SVGAGI. With 2 bases clipped from V and 7 bases from J, the junction kept 5 bases outside the gene matches. The CDR3 has 15 residues.

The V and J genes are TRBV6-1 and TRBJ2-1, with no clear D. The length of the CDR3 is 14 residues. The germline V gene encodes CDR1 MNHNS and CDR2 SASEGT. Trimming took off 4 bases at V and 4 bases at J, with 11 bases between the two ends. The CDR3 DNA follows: TGTGCCAGCAGTGGCCAGAAACGATACAATGAGCAGTTCTTC. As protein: CASSGQKRYNEQFF.

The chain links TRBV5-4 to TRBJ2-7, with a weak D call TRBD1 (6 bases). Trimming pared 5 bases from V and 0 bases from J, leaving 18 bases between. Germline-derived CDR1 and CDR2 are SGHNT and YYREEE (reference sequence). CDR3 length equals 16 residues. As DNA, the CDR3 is TGTGCCAGCAGTCTGGGGGCTCCTACAGACTCCTACGAGCAGTACTTC. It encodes CASSLGAPTDSYEQYF.

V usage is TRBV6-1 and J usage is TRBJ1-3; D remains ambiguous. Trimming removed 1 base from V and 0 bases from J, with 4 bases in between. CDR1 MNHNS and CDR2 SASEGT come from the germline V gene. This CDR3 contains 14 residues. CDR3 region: CASSEGASGNTIYF. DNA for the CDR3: TGTGCCAGCAGTGAAGGGGCCTCTGGAAACACCATATATTTT.

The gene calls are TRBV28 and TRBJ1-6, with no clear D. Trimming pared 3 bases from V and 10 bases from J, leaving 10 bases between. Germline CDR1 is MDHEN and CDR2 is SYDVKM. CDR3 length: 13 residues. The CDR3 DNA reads TGTGCCAGCAGTTTTCAGGTTAGATCACCCCTCCACTTT. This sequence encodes CASSFQVRSPLHF.

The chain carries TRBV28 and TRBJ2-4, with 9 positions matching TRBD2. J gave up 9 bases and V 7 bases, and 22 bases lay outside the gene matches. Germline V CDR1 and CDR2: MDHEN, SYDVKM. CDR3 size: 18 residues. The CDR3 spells CASNPLSDGTSRQGIQYF. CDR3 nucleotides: TGTGCCAGCAACCCTTTGTCCGATGGGACTAGCCGGCAGGGCATTCAGTACTTC.

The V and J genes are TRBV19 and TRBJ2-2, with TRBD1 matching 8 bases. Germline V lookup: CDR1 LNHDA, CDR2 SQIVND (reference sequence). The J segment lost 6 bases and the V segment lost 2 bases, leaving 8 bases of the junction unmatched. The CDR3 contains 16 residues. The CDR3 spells CASSIWAGGDPGELFF. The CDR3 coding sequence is TGTGCCAGTAGTATATGGGCAGGGGGCGACCCCGGGGAGCTGTTTTTT.

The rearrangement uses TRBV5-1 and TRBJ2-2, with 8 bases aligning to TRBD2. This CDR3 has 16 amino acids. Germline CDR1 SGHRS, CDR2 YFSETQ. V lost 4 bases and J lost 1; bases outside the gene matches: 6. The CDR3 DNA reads TGCGCCAGCAGCCCGGGGAGCGGGGGGAACACCGGGGAGCTGTTTTTT. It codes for CASSPGSGGNTGELFF.

The CDR3 sequence: CAISDPGTGSGGQFF. The CDR3 DNA reads TGTGCCATCAGTGACCCGGGGACAGGGAGTGGCGGACAGTTCTTC. The chain has TRBV10-3 and TRBJ2-1; the match to TRBD1 covers 9 bases. V was pared by 3 bases and J by 13 bases, with 13 bases of the junction left unmatched. CDR1 ENHRY and CDR2 SYGVKD come from the germline V gene. The CDR3 covers 15 residues.

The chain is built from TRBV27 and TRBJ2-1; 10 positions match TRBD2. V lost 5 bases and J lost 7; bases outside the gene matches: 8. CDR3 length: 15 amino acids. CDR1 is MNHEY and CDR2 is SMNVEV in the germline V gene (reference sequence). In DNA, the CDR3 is TGTGCCAGCAGTCCCCTCCCTAGCGGGAGTAATGAGCAGTTCTTC. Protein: CASSPLPSGSNEQFF.

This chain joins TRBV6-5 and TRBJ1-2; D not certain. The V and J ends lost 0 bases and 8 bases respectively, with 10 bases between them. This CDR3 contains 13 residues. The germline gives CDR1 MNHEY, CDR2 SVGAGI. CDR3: CASSYSSGWGYTF. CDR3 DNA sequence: TGTGCCAGCAGTTACTCCTCCGGGTGGGGCTACACCTTC.

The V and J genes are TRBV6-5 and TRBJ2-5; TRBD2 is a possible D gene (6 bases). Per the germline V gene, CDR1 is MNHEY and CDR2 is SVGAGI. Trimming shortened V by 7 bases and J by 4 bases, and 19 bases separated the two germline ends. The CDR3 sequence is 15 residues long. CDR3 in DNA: TGTGCCAGCAAATCTGTCGGAGGGAAAGGAGAGACCCAGTACTTC. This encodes CASKSVGGKGETQYF.

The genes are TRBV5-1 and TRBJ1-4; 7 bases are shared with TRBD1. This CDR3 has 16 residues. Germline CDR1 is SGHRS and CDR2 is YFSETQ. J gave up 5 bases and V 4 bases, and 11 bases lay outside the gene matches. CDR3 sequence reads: CASSAGQFSTNEKLFF. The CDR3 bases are TGCGCCAGCAGCGCGGGACAGTTTTCCACAAATGAAAAACTGTTTTTT. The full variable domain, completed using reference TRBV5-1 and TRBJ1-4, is KAGVTQTPRYLIKTRGQQVTLSCSPISGHRSVSWYQQTPGQGLQFLFEYFSETQRNKGNFPGRFSGRQFSNSRSEMNVSTLELGDSALYLCASSAGQFSTNEKLFFGSGTQLSVL.

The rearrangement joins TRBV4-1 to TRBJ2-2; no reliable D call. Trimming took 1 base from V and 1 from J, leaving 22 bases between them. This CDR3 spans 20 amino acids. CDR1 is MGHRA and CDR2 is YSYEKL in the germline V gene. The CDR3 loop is CASSQGSFRPRNLNTGELFF. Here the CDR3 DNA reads TGCGCCAGCAGCCAAGGCTCGTTCAGGCCCAGAAACCTGAACACCGGGGAGCTGTTTTTT.